A single sample is the source of the 9 T cell receptor beta chains below, sequenced in a study of T cell changes during pregnancy in multiple sclerosis. TCRdb's table, derived via immunoSEQ multiplex PCR, lists solely in-frame clones and lacks some. The top ten clones hold more than 2.5% of a sample with 50,000 to 75,000 clones, under 95% of them seen once. The input for sequencing was peripheral blood, taken in the first trimester of pregnancy. Receptors originate from a female donor in good health, enrolled as a control in a pregnancy study.

This sequence joins TRBV6-5 and TRBJ2-1; TRBD2 is a possible D gene (7 bases). The germline CDR1 and CDR2 sequences are MNHEY and SVGAGI. The CDR3 sequence is 15 residues long. Trimming removed 0 bases at V and 9 bases at J, with 15 bases between. This CDR3 is CASSYSTGAGAEQFF. In DNA form, the CDR3 reads TGTGCCAGCAGTTACTCAACAGGTGCGGGGGCTGAGCAGTTCTTC.

V usage is TRBV7-5 and J usage is TRBJ2-7; the table's TRBD1 call for D was not verified on the DNA. TRBV7-5 is a pseudogene segment. This CDR3 contains 16 residues. The CDR3 region is CVRSWPGTAVSYEQYF. The CDR3 DNA follows: TGTGTCAGAAGCTGGCCCGGGACAGCAGTCTCCTACGAGCAGTACTTC.

The V and J genes are TRBV5-1 and TRBJ2-1; 8 bases align to TRBD2. Germline trimming cut 4 bases from V and 0 bases from J; bases unmatched to any gene: 0. Germline-derived CDR1 and CDR2 are SGHRS and YFSETQ. CDR3 length: 14 residues. The CDR3 bases are TGCGCCAGCAGCGCGGGGGGCTCCTACAATGAGCAGTTCTTC. The encoded protein is CASSAGGSYNEQFF.

V usage is TRBV30 and J usage is TRBJ1-4; D perhaps matches TRBD1 (5 bases). Trimming cost V 5 bases and J 4 bases, with 14 bases left between them. Germline CDR1 is GTSNPN and CDR2 is SVGIG (reference sequence). The length of the CDR3 is 14 residues. The CDR3, as DNA: TGTGCCTGGCAAGCAGACAGCCTTAATGAAAAACTGTTTTTT. Translated, it gives CAWQADSLNEKLFF.

The J gene is TRBJ2-7, the V gene TRBV11-2; 7 bases agree with TRBD1. The V segment lost 4 bases and the J segment 1 base; nucleotides outside the gene matches: 13. This CDR3 region has 17 residues. Looked up from germline, CDR1 is SGHAT and CDR2 is FQNNGV. The CDR3 reads CASSSRRAQDRSYEQYF. CDR3 in DNA: TGTGCCAGCAGCTCGCGGCGGGCCCAGGACAGGTCCTACGAGCAGTACTTC.

This clone was found a few times. This chain connects TRBV5-1 to TRBJ2-2; TRBD1 is a possible D gene (5 bases). The CDR3 is 16 amino acids. V was trimmed by 2 bases and J by 2 bases, leaving 13 bases between them. Per germline, CDR1 SGHRS and CDR2 YFSETQ. The CDR3 sequence: CASSLGRVGNTGELFF. The CDR3 DNA is TGCGCCAGCAGCTTAGGCAGGGTAGGAAACACCGGGGAGCTGTTTTTT.

This chain uses TRBV4-2 with TRBJ2-3, with TRBD2 identical over 9 bases. Trimming cost V 2 bases and J 2 bases; bases outside gene matches: 8. CDR3 size: 17 residues. Germline-derived CDR1 and CDR2 are LGHNA and YNFKEQ. The CDR3 DNA reads TGTGCCAGCAGCCAATCCGCCTTAGCGGGAGCCACAGATACGCAGTATTTT. This translates into CASSQSALAGATDTQYF.

This sequence joins TRBV6-5 and TRBJ1-4; possibly TRBD1 for D (6 bases). CDR1 MNHEY and CDR2 SVGAGI come from the germline V gene. This CDR3 contains 15 residues. V was cut by 5 bases and J by 4 bases, with 14 bases left in between. CDR3 sequence (DNA): TGTGCCAGCAGTGGAAGGACAGTCAGTAATGAAAAACTGTTTTTT. As protein: CASSGRTVSNEKLFF.

The V and J genes are TRBV9 and TRBJ2-1; 7 nucleotides line up with TRBD2. The CDR3 is made up of 15 amino acids. Germline CDR1 SGDLS, CDR2 YYNGEE. After removal of 2 bases from V and 5 bases from J, the junction contained 7 bases not matched to a gene. The CDR3, as DNA: TGTGCCAGCAGCGTTCGGGGAGGGGCTGACAATGAGCAGTTCTTC. This gives the protein CASSVRGGADNEQFF.